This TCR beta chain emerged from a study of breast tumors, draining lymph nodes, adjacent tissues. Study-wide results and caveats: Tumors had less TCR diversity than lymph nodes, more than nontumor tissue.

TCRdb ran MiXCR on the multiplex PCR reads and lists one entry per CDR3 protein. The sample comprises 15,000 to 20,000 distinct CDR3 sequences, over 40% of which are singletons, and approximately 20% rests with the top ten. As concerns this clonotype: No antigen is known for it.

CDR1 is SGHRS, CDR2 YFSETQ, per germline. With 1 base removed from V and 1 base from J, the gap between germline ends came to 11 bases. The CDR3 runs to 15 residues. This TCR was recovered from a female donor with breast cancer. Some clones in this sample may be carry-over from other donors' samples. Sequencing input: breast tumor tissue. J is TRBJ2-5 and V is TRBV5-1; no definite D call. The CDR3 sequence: CASSLLPGRQETQYF. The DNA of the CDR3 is TGCGCCAGCAGCTTGCTCCCGGGTCGCCAAGAGACCCAGTACTTC.